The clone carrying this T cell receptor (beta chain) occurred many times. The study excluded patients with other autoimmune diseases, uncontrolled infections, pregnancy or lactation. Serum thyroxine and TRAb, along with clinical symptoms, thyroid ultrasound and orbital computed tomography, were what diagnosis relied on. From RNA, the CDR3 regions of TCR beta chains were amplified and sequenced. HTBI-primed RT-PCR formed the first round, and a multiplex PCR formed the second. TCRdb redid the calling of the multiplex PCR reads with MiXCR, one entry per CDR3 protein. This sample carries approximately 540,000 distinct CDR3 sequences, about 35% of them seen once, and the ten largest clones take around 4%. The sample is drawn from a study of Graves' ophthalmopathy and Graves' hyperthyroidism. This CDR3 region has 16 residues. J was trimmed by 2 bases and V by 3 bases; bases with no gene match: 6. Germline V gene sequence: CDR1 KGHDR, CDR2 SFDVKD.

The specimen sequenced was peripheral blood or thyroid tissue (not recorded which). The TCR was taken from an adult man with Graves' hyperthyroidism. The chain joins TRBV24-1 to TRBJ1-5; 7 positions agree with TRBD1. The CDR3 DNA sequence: TGTGCCACCAGTGATCCAGGGGGAGACGGCAATCAGCCCCAGCATTTT. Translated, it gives CATSDPGGDGNQPQHF.